These 8 T cell receptor beta chains came from one sample sequenced in a study of CD8 T cells in Susac syndrome. Random hexamers were used to reverse transcribe an amount of roughly 0.45 to 1 ug RNA. TCRdb reanalysed the immunoSEQ multiplex PCR reads using MiXCR and keeps one entry per CDR3 protein. The sample records around 130,000 distinct CDR3 sequences, 91% being singletons. Specimen: CD8+ T cells from PBMCs. These receptor sequences come from a human donor with multiple sclerosis.

This clonotype was detected a few times. The chain employs TRBV11-1 and TRBJ2-7; TRBD1 is a possible D gene (6 bases). This CDR3 comprises 14 residues. The germline gives CDR1 SGHAT, CDR2 FQDESV (reference sequence). V shed 2 bases and J shed 5 bases, with 13 bases lying between them. DNA for the CDR3: TGTGCCAGCAGCTTACTACTGGGGGCGAACGAGCAGTACTTC. Its protein product is CASSLLLGANEQYF.

This sequence joins TRBV19 and TRBJ2-1, with D perhaps TRBD2 (6 bases). The CDR3 is 15 amino acids. CDR1 is LNHDA, CDR2 SQIVND, per germline (reference sequence). Trimming removed 1 base at V and 4 bases at J, with 11 bases between. CDR3: CASSIVPAGYNEQFF. The CDR3 DNA is TGTGCCAGTAGTATAGTCCCAGCGGGTTACAATGAGCAGTTCTTC. The full variable domain, its missing parts supplied by reference TRBV19 and TRBJ2-1, is DGGITQSPKYLFRKEGQNVTLSCEQNLNHDAMYWYRQDPGQGLRLIYYSQIVNDFQKGDIAEGYSVSREKKESFPLTVTSAQKNPTAFYLCASSIVPAGYNEQFFGPGTRLTVL.

The chain recombines TRBV6-2 or TRBV6-3 with TRBJ1-1; D ambiguous. Germline V gene sequence: CDR1 MNHEY, CDR2 SVGEGT. The CDR3 has 11 amino acids. V was pared by 4 bases and J by 6 bases, with 6 bases between. CDR3 protein: CASSSRAEAFF. The CDR3 nucleotides read TGTGCCAGCAGTTCTAGGGCTGAAGCTTTCTTT.

The chain uses TRBV19 and TRBJ2-7; possibly TRBD1 for D (6 bases). V shed 5 bases and J shed 1 base, with 9 bases lying between them. Germline CDR1 is LNHDA and CDR2 is SQIVND (reference sequence). The CDR3 totals 13 residues. DNA for the CDR3: TGTGCCAGTAGTCCAGGGGAATCCTACGAGCAGTACTTC. It translates to CASSPGESYEQYF.

V is TRBV12-3 or TRBV12-4 and J is TRBJ2-1; D is uncertain. CDR3 length equals 14 residues. The ends were cut back, 0 bases at V and 4 bases at J, with 7 bases in the middle. The CDR3 sequence: CASSLASRYNEQFF. CDR3 DNA: TGTGCCAGCAGTTTAGCTAGCAGATACAATGAGCAGTTCTTC.

This chain links TRBV6-5 with TRBJ2-1; TRBD1 matches 10 bases. The CDR3 consists of 15 residues. Trimming at V came to 5 bases and at J to 5 bases, leaving 6 bases not matched to a gene. CDR1 is MNHEY, CDR2 SVGAGI, per germline. The chain's CDR3 is CASSHGQGGHNEQFF. CDR3 sequence (DNA): TGTGCCAGCAGTCATGGACAGGGGGGGCACAATGAGCAGTTCTTC.

This clonotype was recorded once. The V gene is TRBV7-2, the J gene TRBJ2-7; D gene unclear. V lost 7 bases and J 6 bases, leaving 13 bases between the germline ends. The CDR3 covers 12 residues. The V gene's germline CDR1 is SGHTA and CDR2 FQGNSA. In DNA, the CDR3 is TGTGCCAGCAAGTCTTACGGGTTCGAGCAGTACTTC. This codes for CASKSYGFEQYF.

The J gene is TRBJ2-2, the V gene TRBV5-6; D is unclear. V dropped 2 bases and J dropped 6 bases, with 5 bases sitting between them. The CDR3 has 12 residues. Germline V gene data show CDR1 as SGHDT and CDR2 as YYEEEE. This CDR3 is CASSFSPGELFF. CDR3 DNA: TGTGCCAGCAGCTTTTCCCCCGGGGAGCTGTTTTTT. Together with reference TRBV5-6 and TRBJ2-2, the CDR3 gives the full variable domain: DAGVTQSPTHLIKTRGQQVTLRCSPKSGHDTVSWYQQALGQGPQFIFQYYEEEERQRGNFPDRFSGHQFPNYSSELNVNALLLGDSALYLCASSFSPGELFFGEGSRLTVL.